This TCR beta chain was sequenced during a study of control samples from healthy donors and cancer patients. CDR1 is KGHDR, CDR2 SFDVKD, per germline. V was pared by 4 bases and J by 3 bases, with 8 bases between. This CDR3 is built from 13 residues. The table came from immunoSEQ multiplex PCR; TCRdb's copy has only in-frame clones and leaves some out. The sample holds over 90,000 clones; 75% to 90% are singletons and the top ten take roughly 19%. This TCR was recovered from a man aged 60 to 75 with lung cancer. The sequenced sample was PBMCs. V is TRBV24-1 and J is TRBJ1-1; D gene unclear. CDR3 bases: TGTGCCACCAGTGAAGGATCGGACACTGAAGCTTTCTTT. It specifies CATSEGSDTEAFF.